A single sample is the source of the 13 T cell receptor beta chains below, sequenced in a study of blood T cell repertoires in COVID-19. Sequencing was performed with immunoSEQ multiplex PCR; in TCRdb, only in-frame clones are kept and a portion is missing. Among approximately 310,000 clones listed, about 90% were seen once. Specimen: peripheral blood. These receptors originate from a woman aged 50 to 60 who had recovered from COVID-19.

This clone came up many times. The rearrangement uses TRBV6-5 and TRBJ1-5; D uncertain. Deletions cut 6 bases from V and 7 bases from J, with 13 bases between. CDR3 size: 13 residues. Germline V gives CDR1 MNHEY, CDR2 SVGAGI. The CDR3 sequence: CASRLSHDQPQHF. The CDR3 region has the DNA TGTGCCAGCAGACTATCCCATGACCAGCCCCAGCATTTT.

This CDR3 reads CASSYSTGGPPEEYF. The CDR3 DNA reads as TGTGCCAGCAGTTACTCGACGGGAGGGCCTCCGGAGGAGTACTTC. This sequence joins TRBV6-6 and TRBJ2-7; TRBD2 matches 8 bases. Germline trimming cut 0 bases from V and 11 bases from J; bases unmatched to any gene: 12. This CDR3 contains 15 residues. Germline V CDR1 and CDR2: MNHNY, SVGAGI (reference sequence).

V and J are TRBV6-5 and TRBJ2-5; D ambiguous. Germline lookup yields CDR1 MNHEY and CDR2 SVGAGI. CDR3 length equals 11 residues. The V and J ends lost 4 bases and 3 bases respectively, with 3 bases between them. DNA of the CDR3: TGTGCCAGCAGTTTAGAAGAGACCCAGTACTTC. Translated, it gives CASSLEETQYF.

The chain joins TRBV9 to TRBJ1-4, with D perhaps TRBD1 (6 bases). Trimming took 0 bases from V and 3 from J, leaving 12 bases between them. The CDR3 has 16 residues. Germline V gene data show CDR1 as SGDLS and CDR2 as YYNGEE. The CDR3 reads CASSVAPQGSNEKLFF. In DNA form, the CDR3 reads TGTGCCAGCAGCGTAGCCCCACAGGGATCTAATGAAAAACTGTTTTTT.

This chain joins TRBV7-3 and TRBJ2-7; 10 nucleotides align to TRBD1. From germline, CDR1 is SGHTA and CDR2 FQGTGA. The CDR3 consists of 15 residues. V dropped 5 bases and J dropped 2; count of bases not matched to a gene: 6. CDR3 bases: TGTGCCAGCAGCCCAGGGGGGACAGGGGCCTACGAGCAGTACTTC. Translated: CASSPGGTGAYEQYF.

In its sample, this clone was seen a few times. This sequence joins TRBV6-1 and TRBJ1-1; 7 bases align to TRBD1. This CDR3 contains 12 residues. Germline loops: CDR1 MNHNS, CDR2 SASEGT. J was trimmed by 9 bases and V by 3 bases; bases with no gene match: 4. CDR3 protein: CASSDRQGQAFF. CDR3 in DNA: TGTGCCAGCAGTGATCGACAGGGACAAGCTTTCTTT.

V and J are TRBV2 and TRBJ2-3; maybe TRBD2 (6 bases). V shed 4 bases and J shed 6 bases, with 8 bases lying between them. The CDR3 is 12 amino acids. CDR1 and CDR2 (germline): SNHLY, FYNNEI. The CDR3 DNA sequence: TGTGCCAGCAGTGGGGGGGTGGATACGCAGTATTTT. It encodes CASSGGVDTQYF.

This clone was seen once. The sample has other DNA sequences that encode this CDR3 too. The CDR3, as DNA: TGTGCCAGCAGCCCTCCCGGGACTCCGTACGAGCAGTACTTC. Translating gives CASSPPGTPYEQYF. This rearrangement joins TRBV7-2 to TRBJ2-7; D may be TRBD2 (6 bases). CDR3 length: 14 amino acids. V was cut by 5 bases and J by 4 bases, with 15 bases left in between. From germline, CDR1 is SGHTA and CDR2 FQGNSA.

This clone was recorded once. The chain couples TRBV7-8 to TRBJ1-2, with a weak D call TRBD1 (6 bases). CDR1 and CDR2 (germline): SGHVS, FQNEAQ. The CDR3 contains 16 residues. V dropped 1 base and J dropped 2 bases, with 14 bases sitting between them. The CDR3 sequence is CASSLEPGAANYGYTF. CDR3 in DNA: TGTGCCAGCAGCTTAGAACCAGGGGCCGCGAACTATGGCTACACCTTC.

The chain uses TRBV6-5 and TRBJ2-3; 8 bases map to TRBD2. The CDR3 is made up of 14 amino acids. Trimming removed 4 bases from V and 2 bases from J; junction bases left unmatched: 2. Germline V gives CDR1 MNHEY, CDR2 SVGAGI. CDR3 coding DNA: TGTGCCAGCAGTTCACTAGCGGACACAGATACGCAGTATTTT. Translation gives CASSSLADTDTQYF.

The chain employs TRBV5-5 and TRBJ1-5; D is unresolved. V was pared by 1 base and J by 6 bases, with 8 bases between. Germline V gene data show CDR1 as SGHKS and CDR2 as YYEKEE (reference sequence). This CDR3 has 13 amino acids. The CDR3 is CASSLSWSQPQHF. In DNA, the CDR3 is TGTGCCAGCAGCTTGTCCTGGAGTCAGCCCCAGCATTTT. The whole variable domain, filled in from reference TRBV5-5 and TRBJ1-5, reads DAGVTQSPTHLIKTRGQQVTLRCSPISGHKSVSWYQQVLGQGPQFIFQYYEKEERGRGNFPDRFSARQFPNYSSELNVNALLLGDSALYLCASSLSWSQPQHFGDGTRLSIL.

J is TRBJ2-7 and V is TRBV5-1; 9 bases are a match to TRBD1. From germline, CDR1 is SGHRS and CDR2 YFSETQ. V trimming: 3 bases; J trimming: 3 bases; junction bases outside the gene matches: 4. The CDR3 is 14 residues long. The CDR3 here is CASSSRTGDYEQYF. CDR3 bases: TGCGCCAGCAGCTCAAGGACAGGGGACTACGAGCAGTACTTC.

This clone was found once. The CDR3 is CASSERQGYEQYF. CDR3 bases: TGCGCCAGCAGTGAGAGGCAGGGCTACGAGCAGTACTTC. This rearrangement joins TRBV10-2 to TRBJ2-7, with D possibly matching TRBD1 (5 bases). The CDR3 extends over 13 amino acids. From germline, CDR1 is WSHSY and CDR2 SAAADI. Trimming took 2 bases from V and 3 from J, leaving 8 bases between them.